Following are 3 T cell receptor beta chains from one sample sequenced in a study of identical twins. TCRdb passed the 5' RACE reads through MiXCR, listing each CDR3 protein once. Here the sample spans 200,000 to 250,000 distinct CDR3 sequences, more than 9.5% being singletons. This sample was shared with a second study, whose subject was yellow fever vaccine responses in identical twins.

Material for sequencing was memory (CD45RO+) T cells sorted from blood. Source of these receptors: a woman under 30 in good health.

This clonotype was detected ten times or more. The chain is built from TRBV28 and TRBJ2-2, with 9 bases matching TRBD1. CDR3 length: 14 amino acids. Germline trimming cut 3 bases from V and 6 bases from J; bases unmatched to any gene: 2. Germline-derived CDR1 and CDR2 are MDHEN and SYDVKM. In DNA form, the CDR3 reads TGTGCCAGCAGTTTCGGACAGGGGTCCGGGGAGCTGTTTTTT. It is translated as CASSFGQGSGELFF.

This clonotype appeared many times. In DNA form, the CDR3 reads TGTGCCAGCAGCCAAGATACCTGGACAAGGTACAATGAGCAGTTCTTC. Its translation is CASSQDTWTRYNEQFF. The chain couples TRBV3-1 to TRBJ2-1; maybe TRBD1 (5 bases). V lost 0 bases and J 4 bases, leaving 13 bases between the germline ends. Per the germline V gene, CDR1 is LGHDT and CDR2 is YNNKEL (reference sequence). This CDR3 has 16 residues.

This clonotype occurred a few times. This chain connects TRBV12-3 or TRBV12-4 to TRBJ1-6, with 7 bases that match TRBD1. The junction had 5 bases not matched to a gene; V was cut back by 5 bases and J by 10 bases. The CDR3 extends over 13 amino acids. CDR3 protein: CASSVGQISPLHF. The CDR3 coding sequence is TGTGCCAGCAGTGTGGGACAGATCTCACCCCTCCACTTT.